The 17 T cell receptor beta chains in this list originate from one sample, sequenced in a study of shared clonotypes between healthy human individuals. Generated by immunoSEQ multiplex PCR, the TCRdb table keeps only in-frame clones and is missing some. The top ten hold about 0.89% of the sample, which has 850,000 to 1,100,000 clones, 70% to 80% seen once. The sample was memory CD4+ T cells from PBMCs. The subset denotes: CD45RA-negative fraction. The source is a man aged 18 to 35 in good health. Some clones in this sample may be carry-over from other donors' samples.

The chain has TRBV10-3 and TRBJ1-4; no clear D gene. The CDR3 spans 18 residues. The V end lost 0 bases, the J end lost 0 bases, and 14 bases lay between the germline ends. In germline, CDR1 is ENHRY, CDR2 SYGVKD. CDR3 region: CAISESAQDIATNEKLFF. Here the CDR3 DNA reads TGTGCCATCAGTGAGTCGGCCCAGGATATTGCAACTAATGAAAAACTGTTTTTT.

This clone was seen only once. The CDR3: CASNGQGVGEKLFF. In DNA, the CDR3 is TGTGCCAGCAACGGACAGGGTGTGGGGGAAAAACTGTTTTTT. V gene TRBV2 combines with J gene TRBJ1-4; 8 nucleotides match TRBD1. The CDR3 is 14 amino acids. Trimming at V came to 7 bases and at J to 8 bases, leaving 9 bases not matched to a gene. Germline V gives CDR1 SNHLY, CDR2 FYNNEI. Based on the CDR3 plus reference TRBV2 and TRBJ1-4, the full variable domain is EPEVTQTPSHQVTQMGQEVILRCVPISNHLYFYWYRQILGQKVEFLVSFYNNEISEKSEIFDDQFSVERPDGSNFTLKIRSTKLEDSAMYFCASNGQGVGEKLFFGSGTQLSVL.

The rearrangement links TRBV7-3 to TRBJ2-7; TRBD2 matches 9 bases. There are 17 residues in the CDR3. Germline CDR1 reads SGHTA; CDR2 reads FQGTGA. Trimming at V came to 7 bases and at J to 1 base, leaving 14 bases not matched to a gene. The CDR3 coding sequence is TGTGCCAGCACCAAAACGTGGGGGCTAGCGGGATCCTACGAGCAGTACTTC. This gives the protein CASTKTWGLAGSYEQYF.

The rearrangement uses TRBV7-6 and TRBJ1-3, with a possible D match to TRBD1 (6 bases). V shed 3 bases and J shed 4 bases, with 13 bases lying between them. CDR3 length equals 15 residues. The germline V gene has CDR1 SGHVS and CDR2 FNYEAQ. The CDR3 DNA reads TGTGCCAGCAGCTTCGCCACAGGGCCGGGAAACACCATATATTTT. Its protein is CASSFATGPGNTIYF.

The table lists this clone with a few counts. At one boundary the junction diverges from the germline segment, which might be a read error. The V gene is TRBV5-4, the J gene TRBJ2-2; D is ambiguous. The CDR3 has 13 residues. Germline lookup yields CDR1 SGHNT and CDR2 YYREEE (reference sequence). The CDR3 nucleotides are TGTGCCAGCAACTTGGTACACACCGGGGAGCTGTTTTTT. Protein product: CASNLVHTGELFF.

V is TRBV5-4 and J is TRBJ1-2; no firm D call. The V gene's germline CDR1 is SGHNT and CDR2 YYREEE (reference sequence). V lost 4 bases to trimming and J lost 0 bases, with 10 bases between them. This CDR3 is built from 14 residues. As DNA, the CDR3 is TGTGCCAGCAGCAGCACAAGGACTAACTATGGCTACACCTTC. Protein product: CASSSTRTNYGYTF.

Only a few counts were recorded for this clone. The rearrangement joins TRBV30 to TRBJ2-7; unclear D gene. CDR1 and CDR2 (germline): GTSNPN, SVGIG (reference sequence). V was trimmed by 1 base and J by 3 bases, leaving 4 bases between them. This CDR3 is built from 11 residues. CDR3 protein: CAWSDNYEQYF. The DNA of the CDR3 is TGTGCCTGGAGTGACAACTACGAGCAGTACTTC.

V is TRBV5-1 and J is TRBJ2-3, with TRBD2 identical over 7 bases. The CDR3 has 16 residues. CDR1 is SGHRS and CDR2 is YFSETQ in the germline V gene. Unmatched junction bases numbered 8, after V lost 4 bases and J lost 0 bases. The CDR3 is CASSLPAGTSTDTQYF. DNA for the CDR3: TGCGCCAGCAGCCTCCCAGCGGGAACTAGCACAGATACGCAGTATTTT.

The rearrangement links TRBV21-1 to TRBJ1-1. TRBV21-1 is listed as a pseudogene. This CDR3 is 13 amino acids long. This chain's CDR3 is CASSKEGRLEAFF. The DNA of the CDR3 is TGTGCCAGCAGCAAAGAGGGCAGACTTGAAGCTTTCTTT.

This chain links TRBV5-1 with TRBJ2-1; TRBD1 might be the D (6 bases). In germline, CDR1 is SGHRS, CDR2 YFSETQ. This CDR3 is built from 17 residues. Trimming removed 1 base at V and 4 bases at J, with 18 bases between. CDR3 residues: CASSLSAIGGPYNEQFF. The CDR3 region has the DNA TGCGCCAGCAGCTTGTCGGCCATTGGGGGCCCTTACAATGAGCAGTTCTTC.

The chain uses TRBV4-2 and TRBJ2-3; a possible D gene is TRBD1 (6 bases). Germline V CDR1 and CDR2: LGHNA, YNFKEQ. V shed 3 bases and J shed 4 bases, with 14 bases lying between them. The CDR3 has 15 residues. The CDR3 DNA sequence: TGTGCCAGCAGCCAGAACAGGGTGAATGCAGATACGCAGTATTTT. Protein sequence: CASSQNRVNADTQYF.

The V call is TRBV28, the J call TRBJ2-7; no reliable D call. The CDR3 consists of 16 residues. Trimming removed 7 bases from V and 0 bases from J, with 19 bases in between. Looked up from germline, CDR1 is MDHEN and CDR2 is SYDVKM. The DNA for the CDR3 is TGTGCCAGCAAGGCTCCCAGCGCCGAGGCCTCCTACGAGCAGTACTTC. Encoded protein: CASKAPSAEASYEQYF.

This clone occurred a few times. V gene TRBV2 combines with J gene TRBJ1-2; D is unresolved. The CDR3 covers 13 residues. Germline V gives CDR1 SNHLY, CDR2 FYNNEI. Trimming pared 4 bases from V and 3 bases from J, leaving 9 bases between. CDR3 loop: CASSGDLYYGYTF. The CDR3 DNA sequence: TGTGCCAGCAGTGGGGATCTATACTATGGCTACACCTTC.

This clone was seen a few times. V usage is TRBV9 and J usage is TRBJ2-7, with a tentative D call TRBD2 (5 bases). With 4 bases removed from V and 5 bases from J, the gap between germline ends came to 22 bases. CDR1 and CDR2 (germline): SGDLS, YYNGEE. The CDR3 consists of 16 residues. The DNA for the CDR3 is TGTGCCAGCAGCACCAATGCGAGGGCGGTGGGAGACGAGCAGTACTTC. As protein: CASSTNARAVGDEQYF.

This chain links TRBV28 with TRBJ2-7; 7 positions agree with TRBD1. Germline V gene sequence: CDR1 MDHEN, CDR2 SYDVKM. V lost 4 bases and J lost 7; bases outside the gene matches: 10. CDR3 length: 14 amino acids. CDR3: CASSYPDRVGEQYF. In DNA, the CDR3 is TGTGCCAGCAGTTACCCCGACAGGGTCGGGGAGCAGTACTTC.

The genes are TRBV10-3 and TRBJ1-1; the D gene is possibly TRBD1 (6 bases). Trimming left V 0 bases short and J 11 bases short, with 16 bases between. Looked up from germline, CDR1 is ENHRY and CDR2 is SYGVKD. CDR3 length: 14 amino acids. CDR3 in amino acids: CAISESGDVRGAFF. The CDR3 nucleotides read TGTGCCATCAGTGAGTCCGGGGATGTGAGGGGGGCTTTCTTT.

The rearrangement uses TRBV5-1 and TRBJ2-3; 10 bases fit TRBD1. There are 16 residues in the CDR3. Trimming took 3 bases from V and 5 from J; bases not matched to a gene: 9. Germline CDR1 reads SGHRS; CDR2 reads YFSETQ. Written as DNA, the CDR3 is TGCGCCAGCAGCTCAGAGGGGACAGGGGTGGGAGATACGCAGTATTTT. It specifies CASSSEGTGVGDTQYF. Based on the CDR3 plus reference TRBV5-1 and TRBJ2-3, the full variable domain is KAGVTQTPRYLIKTRGQQVTLSCSPISGHRSVSWYQQTPGQGLQFLFEYFSETQRNKGNFPGRFSGRQFSNSRSEMNVSTLELGDSALYLCASSSEGTGVGDTQYFGPGTRLTVL.